Included here is one T cell receptor beta chain sequence, with context. What it binds is not known. The source of the sample is a study of radiotherapy plus CTLA-4 blockade in lung cancer. The overall study: In approximately 17% of patients, objective responses were seen; about 30% had disease control. Study findings and constraints: After treatment with radiotherapy plus ipilimumab, TCR clones that came from the tumor expanded in blood. Together with interferon-beta, which increased in serum after radiation, early dynamic changes in blood T cell clones were reportedly the best predictors of response.

TCRdb's copy holds only in-frame clones and misses some; the assay was immunoSEQ multiplex PCR. The sample records 70,000 to 100,000 clones, approximately 86% being singletons. Participants had chemo-refractory metastatic non-small-cell lung cancer and were treated with focal radiation plus ipilimumab CTLA-4 blockade. The material was peripheral blood, obtained from a patient treated with radiotherapy plus ipilimumab. This clonotype originated in a human donor with non-small cell lung cancer who had a partial response to radiotherapy plus ipilimumab.

CDR3 sequence (DNA): TGTGCCAGCAGTGAAGCAGGCTTTTCCAGCCCGTTCTTC. It translates to CASSEAGFSSPFF. The chain is built from TRBV6-5 and TRBJ2-1, with D unclear. There are 13 residues in the CDR3. Germline V gene lookup returns CDR1 MNHEY and CDR2 SVGAGI. Trimming took off 5 bases at V and 15 bases at J, with 20 bases between the two ends.